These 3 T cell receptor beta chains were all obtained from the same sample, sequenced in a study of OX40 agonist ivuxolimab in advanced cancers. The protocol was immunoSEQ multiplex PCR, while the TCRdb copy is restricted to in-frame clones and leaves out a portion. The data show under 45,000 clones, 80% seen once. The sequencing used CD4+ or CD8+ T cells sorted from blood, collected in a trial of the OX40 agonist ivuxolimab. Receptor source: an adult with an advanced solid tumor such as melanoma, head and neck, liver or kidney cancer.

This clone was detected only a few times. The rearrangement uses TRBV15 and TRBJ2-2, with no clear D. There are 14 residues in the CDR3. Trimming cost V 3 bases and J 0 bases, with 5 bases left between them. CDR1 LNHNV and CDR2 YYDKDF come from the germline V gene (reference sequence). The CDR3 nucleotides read TGTGCCACCAGCAGGAATTCGAACACCGGGGAGCTGTTTTTT. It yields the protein CATSRNSNTGELFF.

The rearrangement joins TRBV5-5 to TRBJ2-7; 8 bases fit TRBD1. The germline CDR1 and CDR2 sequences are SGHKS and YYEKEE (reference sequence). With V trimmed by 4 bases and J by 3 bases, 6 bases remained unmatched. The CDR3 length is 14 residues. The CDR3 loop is CASSAGTGHYEQYF. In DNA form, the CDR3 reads TGTGCCAGCAGCGCCGGGACAGGTCACTACGAGCAGTACTTC.

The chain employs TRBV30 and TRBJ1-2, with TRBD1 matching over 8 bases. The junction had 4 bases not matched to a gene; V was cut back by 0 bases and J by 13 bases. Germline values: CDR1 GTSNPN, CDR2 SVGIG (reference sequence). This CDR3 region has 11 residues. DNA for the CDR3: TGTGCCTGGAGTGTTCGGACAGGGAGCACCTTC. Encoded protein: CAWSVRTGSTF.